This entry lists 29 T cell receptor gamma chains sequenced from one sample in a study of human gamma delta and Vdelta1 T cells. TCRdb redid clone calling on the PCR reads using CATT. The repertoire includes over 4,000 gamma-chain clones, more than 30% of them detected once, and roughly 3% sits in the top ten. These receptors are not linked to any known antigen. What was sequenced was Vdelta1 gamma-delta T cells from blood grown in culture (DOT cells). These receptors originate from a human donor in good health.

Comments on this clone: Distinct nucleotide sequences in the sample also encode this CDR3. The V and J genes are TRGV5 and TRGJ1 or TRGJ2. Germline lookup yields CDR1 VINAFY and CDR2 YDVSNSKD. The CDR3 extends over 13 amino acids. The ends lost 0 bases at V and 7 bases at J; junction bases unmatched: 6. CDR3: CATWDRLRYKKLF. CDR3 sequence (DNA): TGTGCCACCTGGGACAGGCTAAGGTATAAGAAACTCTTT.

The V gene is TRGV3, the J gene TRGJ1 or TRGJ2. CDR3 length equals 15 residues. CDR1 and CDR2 from the germline V gene are VTNTFY and YDVSTARD (reference sequence). Trimming removed 6 bases from V and 6 bases from J; junction bases left unmatched: 17. This CDR3 reads CATWTKKMVGYKKLF. The CDR3 DNA reads as TGTGCCACCTGGACCAAGAAAATGGTTGGTTATAAGAAACTCTTT.

This clone has a handful of counts. The rearrangement uses TRGV3 and TRGJP2. V shed 6 bases and J 3 bases; nucleotides not matched to a gene: 7. The CDR3 is made up of 14 amino acids. From germline, CDR1 is VTNTFY and CDR2 YDVSTARD (reference sequence). This CDR3 reads CATWRVGSDWIKTF. In nucleotides, the CDR3 is TGTGCCACCTGGAGGGTTGGTAGTGATTGGATCAAGACGTTT.

This clone was recorded a few times. The chain combines TRGV9 with TRGJ1 or TRGJ2. Germline V gene sequence: CDR1 GITISATS, CDR2 ISYDGTV (reference sequence). The CDR3 length is 13 residues. Trimming cost V 0 bases and J 10 bases; bases outside gene matches: 9. This chain's CDR3 is CALWEVHKEKKLF. The CDR3 DNA follows: TGTGCCTTGTGGGAGGTGCATAAAGAGAAGAAACTCTTT.

This clone is medium-sized by share. The chain is built from TRGV2 and TRGJ1 or TRGJ2. Germline V gene data show CDR1 as EGSNGY and CDR2 as YDSYNSKV. The length of the CDR3 is 14 residues. V dropped 0 bases and J dropped 7; count of bases not matched to a gene: 9. The CDR3 here is CATWDGRFYYKKLF. The CDR3 DNA reads as TGTGCCACCTGGGACGGGCGGTTTTACTATAAGAAACTCTTT.

This sequence joins TRGV3 and TRGJ1 or TRGJ2. There are 16 residues in the CDR3. The germline V gene encodes CDR1 VTNTFY and CDR2 YDVSTARD (reference sequence). Trimming removed 4 bases from V and 6 bases from J; junction bases left unmatched: 18. CDR3 nucleotide sequence: TGTGCCACCTGGGAAAGGCCGGTTAAATTTGGTTATAAGAAACTCTTT. This encodes CATWERPVKFGYKKLF.

V and J are TRGV5 and TRGJP1. In germline, CDR1 is VINAFY, CDR2 YDVSNSKD. The CDR3 extends over 15 amino acids. With 0 bases clipped from V and 3 bases from J, the junction kept 4 bases outside the gene matches. The CDR3 sequence: CATWDRPPTGWFKIF. As DNA, the CDR3 is TGTGCCACCTGGGACAGGCCTCCCACTGGTTGGTTCAAGATATTT.

This clone was counted only a few times. This chain connects TRGV10 to TRGJP2. TRGV10 is noted as an ORF with a role that remains uncertain. The ends lost 8 bases at V and 3 bases at J; junction bases unmatched: 13. The CDR3 runs to 16 residues. CDR3 region: CAAWDSWRRSDWIKTF. CDR3 sequence (DNA): TGTGCTGCGTGGGATTCGTGGAGGCGTAGTGATTGGATCAAGACGTTT.

The sample holds a few counts of this clone. V is TRGV4 and J is TRGJ1 or TRGJ2. Trimming cost V 4 bases and J 6 bases; bases outside gene matches: 12. The CDR3 loop spans 14 amino acids. CDR1 is EGSTGY, CDR2 YDSYTSSV, per germline. The CDR3 DNA sequence: TGTGCCACCTGGGACGCCCGCCGCGGTTATAAGAAACTCTTT. Amino acids: CATWDARRGYKKLF.

The rearrangement joins TRGV10 to TRGJP1. TRGV10 is flagged as an ORF with uncertain function. Losses at the gene ends were 8 bases for V and 0 bases for J; bases not matched to a gene: 7. This CDR3 contains 15 residues. CDR3 loop: CAAWGDYTTGWFKIF. In DNA, the CDR3 is TGTGCTGCGTGGGGAGATTATACCACTGGTTGGTTCAAGATATTT.

The genes are TRGV3 and TRGJP2. The CDR3 sequence is 16 residues long. The V segment lost 0 bases and the J segment 8 bases; nucleotides outside the gene matches: 12. Per the germline V gene, CDR1 is VTNTFY and CDR2 is YDVSTARD (reference sequence). The CDR3 sequence: CATWDRLRRGDWIKTF. The CDR3 DNA sequence: TGTGCCACCTGGGACAGGCTCAGGAGAGGCGATTGGATCAAGACGTTT.

Comment on this clone: A single base separates this from a much larger clone, so it may be a read error. The chain couples TRGV3 to TRGJ1 or TRGJ2. V shed 1 base and J 6 bases; nucleotides not matched to a gene: 3. The germline CDR1 and CDR2 sequences are VTNTFY and YDVSTARD (reference sequence). This CDR3 has 12 amino acids. The CDR3 protein is CATWDSSYKKLF. Written as DNA, the CDR3 is TGTGCCACCTGGGACAGCTCTTATAAGAAACTCTTT.

The chain employs TRGV2 and TRGJ1 or TRGJ2. Trimming removed 0 bases from V and 5 bases from J; junction bases left unmatched: 10. The CDR3 is 15 amino acids. Germline V lookup: CDR1 EGSNGY, CDR2 YDSYNSKV. CDR3 protein: CATWDGPRCDYKKLF. In DNA, the CDR3 is TGTGCCACCTGGGACGGGCCCAGGTGTGATTATAAGAAACTCTTT.

The table lists this clone with a few counts. The chain recombines TRGV4 with TRGJP1. Germline V gene sequence: CDR1 EGSTGY, CDR2 YDSYTSSV. The V and J ends lost 4 bases and 0 bases, in that order; junction bases with no gene match: 11. There are 17 residues in the CDR3. The DNA of the CDR3 is TGTGCCACCTGGGACGGGCCTTTAAATACCACTGGTTGGTTCAAGATATTT. Its translation: CATWDGPLNTTGWFKIF.

This clone was seen a handful of times. The chain recombines TRGV2 with TRGJP2. The germline CDR1 and CDR2 sequences are EGSNGY and YDSYNSKV. The CDR3 sequence is 13 residues long. V shed 4 bases, J shed 3 bases, and the junction held 2 bases outside the gene matches. CDR3 in DNA: TGTGCCACCTGGGATCGTAGTGATTGGATCAAGACGTTT. Protein product: CATWDRSDWIKTF.

This clone was recorded a few times. V and J are TRGV3 and TRGJ1 or TRGJ2. There are 14 residues in the CDR3. V dropped 3 bases and J dropped 10; count of bases not matched to a gene: 15. Germline V lookup: CDR1 VTNTFY, CDR2 YDVSTARD (reference sequence). CDR3 sequence: CATWDGVGGGKKLF. The CDR3 DNA is TGTGCCACCTGGGACGGTGTGGGGGGCGGGAAGAAACTCTTT.

This sequence joins TRGV3 and TRGJ1 or TRGJ2. This CDR3 spans 14 amino acids. J lost 3 bases, V lost 0 bases, and 5 bases had no gene match. The germline gives CDR1 VTNTFY, CDR2 YDVSTARD (reference sequence). The CDR3 nucleotides read TGTGCCACCTGGGACAGGGCGAGTTATTATAAGAAACTCTTT. Its protein product is CATWDRASYYKKLF.

This clone was counted only a few times. This CDR3 is also generated by other DNA sequences in the sample. The chain combines TRGV4 with TRGJ1 or TRGJ2. The CDR3 spans 13 residues. Trimming cost V 4 bases and J 3 bases; bases outside gene matches: 6. Germline CDR1 EGSTGY, CDR2 YDSYTSSV. This CDR3 reads CATWDGFYYKKLF. In nucleotides, the CDR3 is TGTGCCACCTGGGACGGGTTTTATTATAAGAAACTCTTT.

The chain links TRGV3 to TRGJ1 or TRGJ2. The CDR3 has 12 residues. The V and J ends lost 5 bases and 9 bases, in that order; junction bases with no gene match: 10. Germline loops: CDR1 VTNTFY, CDR2 YDVSTARD (reference sequence). CDR3 sequence reads: CATWAALGKKLF. CDR3 nucleotide sequence: TGTGCCACCTGGGCAGCTTTGGGTAAGAAACTCTTT.

By share, this clone ranks as medium-sized. Other DNA sequences in this sample translate to the same CDR3. The chain uses TRGV4 and TRGJ1 or TRGJ2. The ends lost 0 bases at V and 2 bases at J; junction bases unmatched: 4. CDR1 is EGSTGY, CDR2 YDSYTSSV, per germline. This CDR3 spans 14 amino acids. The CDR3 DNA reads as TGTGCCACCTGGGATGGGCTAGATTATTATAAGAAACTCTTT. This gives the protein CATWDGLDYYKKLF.

J is TRGJ1 or TRGJ2 and V is TRGV10. TRGV10 qualifies as an ORF whose function is uncertain. The V segment lost 8 bases and the J segment 0 bases; nucleotides outside the gene matches: 2. CDR3 length equals 12 residues. CDR3 sequence reads: CAAWVNYYKKLF. The DNA of the CDR3 is TGTGCTGCGTGGGTGAATTATTATAAGAAACTCTTT.

By sample fraction, this clone is large (0.1 to 1%). The sample contains more than one DNA sequence encoding this CDR3. V gene TRGV5 combines with J gene TRGJ1 or TRGJ2. V lost 0 bases to trimming and J lost 7 bases; unmatched junction nucleotides: 0. Germline loops: CDR1 VINAFY, CDR2 YDVSNSKD. The CDR3 totals 11 residues. DNA for the CDR3: TGTGCCACCTGGGACAGGTATAAGAAACTCTTT. Protein: CATWDRYKKLF.

Only a few counts were recorded for this clone. The V gene is TRGV2, the J gene TRGJ1 or TRGJ2. The CDR3 is made up of 15 amino acids. Germline V lookup: CDR1 EGSNGY, CDR2 YDSYNSKV. Trimming removed 0 bases from V and 0 bases from J; junction bases left unmatched: 5. In DNA form, the CDR3 reads TGTGCCACCTGGGACGGGCACTCGAATTATTATAAGAAACTCTTT. Its translation: CATWDGHSNYYKKLF.

This clone was counted between two and nine times. The chain has TRGV10 and TRGJ1 or TRGJ2. TRGV10 is marked as an open reading frame, function uncertain. This CDR3 comprises 12 residues. After removal of 8 bases from V and 2 bases from J, the junction contained 4 bases not matched to a gene. The CDR3: CAAWDHYYKKLF. CDR3 nucleotide sequence: TGTGCTGCGTGGGACCATTATTATAAGAAACTCTTT.

The chain couples TRGV3 to TRGJ1 or TRGJ2. The CDR3 length is 12 residues. The germline V gene encodes CDR1 VTNTFY and CDR2 YDVSTARD (reference sequence). J was trimmed by 9 bases and V by 5 bases; bases with no gene match: 10. CDR3 protein: CATWAPRAKKLF. For the CDR3, the DNA is TGTGCCACCTGGGCCCCCCGTGCTAAGAAACTCTTT.

This clone was detected a few times. V and J are TRGV5 and TRGJ1 or TRGJ2. This CDR3 region has 15 residues. Germline CDR1 and CDR2: VINAFY and YDVSNSKD. V was clipped by 0 bases and J by 9 bases; unmatched bases: 14. For the CDR3, the DNA is TGTGCCACCTGGGACAGGCCCCGGGGCCCCCCTAAGAAACTCTTT. Its translation: CATWDRPRGPPKKLF.

The rearrangement uses TRGV5 and TRGJ1 or TRGJ2. CDR1 is VINAFY and CDR2 is YDVSNSKD in the germline V gene. The CDR3 extends over 15 amino acids. Trimming removed 0 bases from V and 3 bases from J; junction bases left unmatched: 8. The CDR3 DNA sequence: TGTGCCACCTGGGACAGGCCCCGGGGTTATTATAAGAAACTCTTT. Its protein product is CATWDRPRGYYKKLF.

The V and J genes are TRGV5 and TRGJ1 or TRGJ2. CDR3 length equals 11 residues. Trimming cost V 3 bases and J 9 bases; bases outside gene matches: 5. Germline V CDR1 and CDR2: VINAFY, YDVSNSKD. This CDR3 is CATWDHFKKLF. As DNA, the CDR3 is TGTGCCACCTGGGACCATTTTAAGAAACTCTTT.

This clone is categorized as medium-sized. The chain couples TRGV4 to TRGJP2. V was pared by 4 bases and J by 2 bases, with 4 bases of the junction left unmatched. This CDR3 is built from 14 residues. Germline V gene sequence: CDR1 EGSTGY, CDR2 YDSYTSSV. CDR3 region: CATWDASSDWIKTF. In DNA, the CDR3 is TGTGCCACCTGGGACGCGAGTAGTGATTGGATCAAGACGTTT.